This TCR beta chain was retrieved from a study of blood T cell repertoires in COVID-19. Overall study: COVID-19 samples, acute and convalescent, were from the United States, Italy and Spain.

The V end was cut by 5 bases, the J end by 3 bases, with 5 bases between. The CDR3 runs 11 residues. Profiling relied on immunoSEQ multiplex PCR, and the TCRdb table lists in-frame clones only, not all of them. The data hold about 430,000 clones, with around nine tenths observed a single time. V usage is TRBV12-3 or TRBV12-4 and J usage is TRBJ2-7, with D unresolved. The sequence came from a woman between 18 and 29 years old who had been exposed to COVID-19. Sequenced sample: PBMCs or T cells enriched from blood (not recorded which). Written as DNA, the CDR3 is TGTGCCAGCAGTAACAGCTACGAGCAGTACTTC. Translated: CASSNSYEQYF.